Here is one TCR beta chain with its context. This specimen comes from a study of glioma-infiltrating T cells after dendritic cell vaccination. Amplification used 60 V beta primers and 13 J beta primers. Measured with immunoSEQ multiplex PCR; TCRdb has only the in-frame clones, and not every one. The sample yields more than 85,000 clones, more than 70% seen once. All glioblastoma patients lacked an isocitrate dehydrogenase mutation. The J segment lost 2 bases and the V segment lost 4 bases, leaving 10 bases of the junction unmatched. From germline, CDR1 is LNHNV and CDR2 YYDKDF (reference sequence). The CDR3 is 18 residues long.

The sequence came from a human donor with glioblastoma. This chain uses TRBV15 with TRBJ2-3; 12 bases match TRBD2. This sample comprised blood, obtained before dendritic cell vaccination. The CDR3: CATSIARASGGATDTQYF. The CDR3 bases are TGTGCCACCAGCATTGCAAGAGCTAGCGGGGGGGCCACAGATACGCAGTATTTT.